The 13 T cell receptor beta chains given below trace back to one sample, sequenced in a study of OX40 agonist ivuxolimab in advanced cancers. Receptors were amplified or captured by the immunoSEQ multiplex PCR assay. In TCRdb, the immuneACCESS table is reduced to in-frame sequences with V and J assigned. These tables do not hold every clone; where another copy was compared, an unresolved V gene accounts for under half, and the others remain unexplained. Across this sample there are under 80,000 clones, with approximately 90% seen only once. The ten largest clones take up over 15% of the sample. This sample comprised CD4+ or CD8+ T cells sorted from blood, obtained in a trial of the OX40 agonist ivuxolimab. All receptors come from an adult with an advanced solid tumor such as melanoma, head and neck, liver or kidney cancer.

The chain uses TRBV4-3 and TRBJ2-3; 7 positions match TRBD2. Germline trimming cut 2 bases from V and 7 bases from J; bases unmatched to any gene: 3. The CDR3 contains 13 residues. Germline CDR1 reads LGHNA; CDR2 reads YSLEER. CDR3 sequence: CASSQREGNTQYF. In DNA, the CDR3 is TGCGCCAGCAGCCAAAGGGAGGGGAATACGCAGTATTTT.

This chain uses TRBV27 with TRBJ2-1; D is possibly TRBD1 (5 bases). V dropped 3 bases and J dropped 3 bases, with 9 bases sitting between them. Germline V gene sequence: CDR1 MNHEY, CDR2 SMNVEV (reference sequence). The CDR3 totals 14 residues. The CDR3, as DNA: TGTGCCAGCAGTTTCGGAGACAGCTACAATGAGCAGTTCTTC. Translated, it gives CASSFGDSYNEQFF.

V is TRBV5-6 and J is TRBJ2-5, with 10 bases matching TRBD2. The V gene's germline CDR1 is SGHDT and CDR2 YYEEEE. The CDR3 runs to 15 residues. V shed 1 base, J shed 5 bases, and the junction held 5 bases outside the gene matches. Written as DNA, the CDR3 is TGTGCCAGCAGCTTGTTCCTAGCGGGAGTCGAGACCCAGTACTTC. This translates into CASSLFLAGVETQYF.

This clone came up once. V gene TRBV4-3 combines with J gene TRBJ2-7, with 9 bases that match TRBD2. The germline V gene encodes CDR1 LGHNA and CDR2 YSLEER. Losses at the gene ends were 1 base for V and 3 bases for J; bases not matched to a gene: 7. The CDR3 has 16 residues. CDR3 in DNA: TGCGCCAGCAGCCAAGGGTATTTTAGCGGGAGCTACGAGCAGTACTTC. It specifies CASSQGYFSGSYEQYF.

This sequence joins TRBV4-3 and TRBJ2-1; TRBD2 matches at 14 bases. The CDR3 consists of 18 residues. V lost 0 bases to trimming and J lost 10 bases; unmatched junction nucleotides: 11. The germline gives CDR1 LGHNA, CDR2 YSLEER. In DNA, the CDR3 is TGCGCCAGCAGCCAAGACCTTCGGGGACTAGCGGGGGCCTCAGAGCAGTTCTTC. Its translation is CASSQDLRGLAGASEQFF.

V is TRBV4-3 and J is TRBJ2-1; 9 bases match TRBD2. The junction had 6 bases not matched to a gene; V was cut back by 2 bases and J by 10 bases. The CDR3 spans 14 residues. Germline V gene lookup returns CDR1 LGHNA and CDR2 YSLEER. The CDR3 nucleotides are TGCGCCAGCAGCCAACACCTAGCGGGAATAGAGCAGTTCTTC. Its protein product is CASSQHLAGIEQFF.

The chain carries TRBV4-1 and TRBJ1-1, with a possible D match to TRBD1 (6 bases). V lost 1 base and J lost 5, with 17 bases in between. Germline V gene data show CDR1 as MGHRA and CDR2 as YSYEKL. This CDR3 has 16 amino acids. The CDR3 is CASSQGLWGPRTEAFF. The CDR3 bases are TGCGCCAGCAGCCAAGGTCTGTGGGGGCCGCGGACTGAAGCTTTCTTT.

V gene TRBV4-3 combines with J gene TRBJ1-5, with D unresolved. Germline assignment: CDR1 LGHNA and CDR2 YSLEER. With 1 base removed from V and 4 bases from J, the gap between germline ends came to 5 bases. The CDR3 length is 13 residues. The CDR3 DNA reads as TGCGCCAGCAGCCAAGCCCAAAATCAGCCCCAGCATTTT. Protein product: CASSQAQNQPQHF.

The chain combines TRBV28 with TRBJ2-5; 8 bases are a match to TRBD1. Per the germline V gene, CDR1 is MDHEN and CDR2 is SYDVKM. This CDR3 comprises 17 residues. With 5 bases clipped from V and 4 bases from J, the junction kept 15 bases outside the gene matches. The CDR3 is CASSGDRTGLERETQYF. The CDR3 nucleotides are TGTGCCAGCAGTGGAGATCGGACAGGGCTAGAGAGAGAGACCCAGTACTTC.

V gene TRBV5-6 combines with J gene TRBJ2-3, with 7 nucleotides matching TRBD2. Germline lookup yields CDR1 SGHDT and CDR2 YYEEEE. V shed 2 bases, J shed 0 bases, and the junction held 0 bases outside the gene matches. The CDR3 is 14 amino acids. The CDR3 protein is CASSLAGSTDTQYF. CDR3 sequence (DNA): TGTGCCAGCAGCTTAGCGGGAAGCACAGATACGCAGTATTTT.

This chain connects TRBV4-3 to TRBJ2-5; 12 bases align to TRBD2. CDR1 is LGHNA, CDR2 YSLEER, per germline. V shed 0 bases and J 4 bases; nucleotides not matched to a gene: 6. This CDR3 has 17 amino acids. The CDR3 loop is CASSQDRTSGKRETQYF. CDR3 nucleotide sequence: TGCGCCAGCAGCCAAGATAGGACTAGCGGGAAACGAGAGACCCAGTACTTC.

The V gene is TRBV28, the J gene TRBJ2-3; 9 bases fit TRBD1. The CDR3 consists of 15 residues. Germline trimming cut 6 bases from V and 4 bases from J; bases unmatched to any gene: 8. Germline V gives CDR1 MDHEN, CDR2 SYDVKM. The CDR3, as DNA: TGTGCCAGCAGCAACGAGGACAGGGGCGCAGATACGCAGTATTTT. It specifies CASSNEDRGADTQYF.

Written as DNA, the CDR3 is TGTGCCAGCAGCTACGGCCTAGCGGGAGGGGGAGATACGCAGTATTTT. As protein: CASSYGLAGGGDTQYF. The chain joins TRBV28 to TRBJ2-3; TRBD2 agrees at 12 bases. The germline V gene encodes CDR1 MDHEN and CDR2 SYDVKM. The CDR3 is 16 residues long. Trimming at V came to 6 bases and at J to 5 bases, leaving 9 bases not matched to a gene.